One and the same sample provided the 31 T cell receptor beta chains below, sequenced in a study of regulatory T cells in long-lasting Graves disease. The time point was: newly diagnosed GD, antithyroid drugs for less than 3 months. PBMCs provided the RNA from which the TCR library was made. HTBI primers from iRepertoire and Arm-PCR of CDR3 regions yielded the TCR beta libraries. TCRdb itself ran the multiplex PCR reads through MiXCR, one entry per CDR3 protein. Counted here are 550,000 to 600,000 distinct CDR3 sequences, 15% to 20% occurring once; the ten biggest clones make up around 12%. The same specimen was also included in a second study, on T cells in Graves' hyperthyroidism and ophthalmopathy.

This specimen consisted of peripheral blood mononuclear cells (PBMCs), obtained at new diagnosis, from a patient treated with antithyroid drugs. The source is a young man with Graves disease.

V is TRBV9 and J is TRBJ2-1; D unresolved. The V end was cut by 0 bases, the J end by 0 bases, with 7 bases between. This CDR3 is 15 amino acids long. Germline CDR1 is SGDLS and CDR2 is YYNGEE. The CDR3 bases are TGTGCCAGCAGCGTAGCGGTAAGCTCCTACAATGAGCAGTTCTTC. Its protein product is CASSVAVSSYNEQFF.

This clonotype was detected many times. The chain couples TRBV10-2 to TRBJ2-2, with TRBD2 matching 8 bases. After removal of 2 bases from V and 4 bases from J, the junction contained 9 bases not matched to a gene. The CDR3 runs to 17 residues. Germline V gene lookup returns CDR1 WSHSY and CDR2 SAAADI. The CDR3 DNA reads TGCGCCAGCAGTGAGGTCGGTAGCGGGACGGGCACCGGGGAGCTGTTTTTT. It encodes CASSEVGSGTGTGELFF.

V usage is TRBV7-9 and J usage is TRBJ1-3; 7 nucleotides align to TRBD1. The CDR3 spans 15 residues. J gave up 0 bases and V 5 bases, and 4 bases lay outside the gene matches. The germline CDR1 and CDR2 sequences are SEHNR and FQNEAQ (reference sequence). CDR3 residues: CASSQGQSSGNTIYF. DNA of the CDR3: TGTGCCAGCAGCCAGGGACAGAGCTCTGGAAACACCATATATTTT.

This clonotype was seen more than once but under ten times. J is TRBJ1-6 and V is TRBV20-1, with 7 positions matching TRBD1. The CDR3 runs 15 residues. CDR1 and CDR2 from the germline V gene are DFQATT and SNEGSKA (reference sequence). The V segment lost 5 bases and the J segment 4 bases; nucleotides outside the gene matches: 8. This chain's CDR3 is CSAPSKQGYNSPLHF. DNA for the CDR3: TGCAGTGCTCCATCAAAACAGGGGTATAATTCACCCCTCCACTTT.

The rearrangement joins TRBV2 to TRBJ2-3, with D possibly called TRBD1 or TRBD2 (5 bases each). Germline V CDR1 and CDR2: SNHLY, FYNNEI. The CDR3 has 15 amino acids. V dropped 5 bases and J dropped 4 bases, with 16 bases sitting between them. The CDR3 DNA follows: TGTGCCAGCAGTCCGGGACCTTCCCGCGCAGATACGCAGTATTTT. It yields the protein CASSPGPSRADTQYF.

In its sample, this clonotype was seen a few times. The chain carries TRBV9 and TRBJ2-2; D assignment may be TRBD1 or TRBD2 (5 bases each). Trimming removed 0 bases from V and 5 bases from J, with 11 bases in between. The germline CDR1 and CDR2 sequences are SGDLS and YYNGEE. CDR3 length: 15 residues. The CDR3 is CASSVGTRGTGELFF. In DNA form, the CDR3 reads TGTGCCAGCAGCGTAGGGACACGGGGAACCGGGGAGCTGTTTTTT.

This clonotype was seen only a few times. This chain connects TRBV29-1 to TRBJ1-2; TRBD1 matches at 10 bases. Germline CDR1 and CDR2: SQVTM and ANQGSEA. V was pared by 6 bases and J by 8 bases, with 9 bases of the junction left unmatched. There are 13 residues in the CDR3. The CDR3: CSVYRGQGSGYTF. The CDR3 bases are TGCAGCGTCTACCGGGGACAGGGGAGCGGCTACACCTTC.

This clonotype appeared many times. V usage is TRBV7-9 and J usage is TRBJ2-1; tentative D call: TRBD2 (6 bases). V gave up 5 bases and J gave up 3 bases, with 23 bases separating them. This CDR3 is built from 18 residues. The V gene's germline CDR1 is SEHNR and CDR2 FQNEAQ (reference sequence). CDR3 bases: TGTGCCAGCAGCCCTCGCGGGACTCCAAAGCCCTACTACAATGAGCAGTTCTTC. This encodes CASSPRGTPKPYYNEQFF.

In regard to this clonotype: A much larger clone lies a single base off, so this may be a read error. The rearrangement uses TRBV30 and TRBJ1-2; 12 nucleotides line up with TRBD1. The germline gives CDR1 GTSNPN, CDR2 SVGIG (reference sequence). The CDR3 contains 14 residues. The CDR3, as DNA: TGTGCCCGGAGGGGACAGGGGGCGAACTATGGCTACACCTTC. This gives the protein CARRGQGANYGYTF.

V usage is TRBV7-3 and J usage is TRBJ2-3, with 8 nucleotides matching TRBD2. This CDR3 spans 18 amino acids. V lost 2 bases and J lost 2; bases outside the gene matches: 12. The germline V gene encodes CDR1 SGHTA and CDR2 FQGTGA. The chain's CDR3 is CASSLSGPLAAYTDTQYF. CDR3 bases: TGTGCCAGCAGCTTATCGGGCCCACTAGCGGCGTACACAGATACGCAGTATTTT.

This clonotype appeared a few times. The V call is TRBV19, the J call TRBJ2-2; D gene unclear. The CDR3 length is 11 residues. Germline lookup yields CDR1 LNHDA and CDR2 SQIVND (reference sequence). The V end was cut by 7 bases, the J end by 7 bases, with 7 bases between. The CDR3 loop reads CASTSSGELFF. In DNA form, the CDR3 reads TGTGCCAGTACATCAAGCGGGGAGCTGTTTTTT.

This chain uses TRBV20-1 with TRBJ2-7, with D possibly being TRBD2 (5 bases). V lost 0 bases, J lost 6 bases, and 15 bases lay in between. Germline-derived CDR1 and CDR2 are DFQATT and SNEGSKA (reference sequence). This CDR3 is built from 14 residues. The CDR3 DNA is TGCAGTGCTAGAGATCGACGGGGTCCGAGCGAGCAGTACTTC. Encoded protein: CSARDRRGPSEQYF.

This clonotype has only one observation. This sequence joins TRBV29-1 and TRBJ1-1; possibly TRBD1 for D (6 bases). The CDR3 contains 13 residues. Germline V gives CDR1 SQVTM, CDR2 ANQGSEA. The germline V and J ends were trimmed by 8 bases and 10 bases, with 23 bases remaining between them. Here the CDR3 reads CSCPTAGGGPAFF. CDR3 DNA: TGCAGCTGTCCGACGGCCGGCGGGGGGCCAGCTTTCTTT. The complete variable domain, with remaining parts taken from reference TRBV29-1 and TRBJ1-1, reads SAVISQKPSRDICQRGTSLTIQCQVDSQVTMMFWYRQQPGQSLTLIATANQGSEATYESGFVIDKFPISRPNLTFSTLTVSNMSPEDSSIYLCSCPTAGGGPAFFGQGTRLTVV.

This clonotype was observed many times. A read error may produce the germline difference seen at one junction end. The chain employs TRBV7-7 and TRBJ2-1, with D uncertain. The CDR3 runs to 16 residues. Germline V gene sequence: CDR1 SSHAT, CDR2 FNYEAQ (reference sequence). CDR3 DNA sequence: TGTGCTAGCAGCTTAGAGGCGGCTAGGCGGTACAATGAGCAGTTCTTC. Amino acids: CASSLEAARRYNEQFF. Full variable domain (missing parts from reference TRBV7-7 and TRBJ2-1): GAGVSQSPRYKVTKRGQDVTLRCDPISSHATLYWYQQALGQGPEFLTYFNYEAQPDKSGLPSDRFSAERPEGSISTLTIQRTEQRDSAMYRCASSLEAARRYNEQFFGPGTRLTVL.

This clonotype appeared many times. The rearrangement uses TRBV14 and TRBJ2-7; D is perhaps TRBD2 (5 bases). This CDR3 has 15 amino acids. Trimming stripped 6 bases from V and 7 bases from J, with 22 bases between. The V gene's germline CDR1 is SGHDN and CDR2 FVKESK. The CDR3 spells CASRTTEFAHLEQYF. The DNA for the CDR3 is TGTGCCAGCAGGACTACGGAATTCGCCCATCTGGAGCAGTACTTC.

This clonotype was counted only a few times. The chain carries TRBV20-1 and TRBJ2-7; 10 bases are shared with TRBD1. This CDR3 is built from 15 residues. V lost 4 bases and J lost 3; bases outside the gene matches: 9. Germline assignment: CDR1 DFQATT and CDR2 SNEGSKA (reference sequence). The CDR3 coding sequence is TGCAGTGCTACAAAACCGACAGGGGGCTTCTACGAGCAGTACTTC. It specifies CSATKPTGGFYEQYF.

Concerning this clonotype: One base away lies a much larger clone, so this may be a sequencing read error. The CDR3 loop is CNALRDSLRGEQFF. The CDR3 DNA is TGCAATGCTCTCCGGGACTCGCTTAGGGGTGAGCAGTTCTTC. The rearrangement joins TRBV20-1 to TRBJ2-1, with D perhaps matching TRBD2 (6 bases). Germline CDR1 reads DFQATT; CDR2 reads SNEGSKA (reference sequence). The CDR3 has 14 residues.

This clonotype was observed a handful of times. CDR3 protein: CSVTDWTDTGELFF. CDR3 coding DNA: TGCAGCGTTACCGATTGGACAGACACCGGGGAGCTGTTTTTT. This chain links TRBV29-1 with TRBJ2-2; D may be TRBD1 (6 bases). The CDR3 spans 14 residues. Germline lookup yields CDR1 SQVTM and CDR2 ANQGSEA. Trimming removed 5 bases at V and 3 bases at J, with 13 bases between.

This clonotype turned up a few times. The chain uses TRBV13 and TRBJ2-3; 7 positions agree with TRBD2. With 1 base clipped from V and 0 bases from J, the junction kept 10 bases outside the gene matches. CDR3 size: 18 residues. In germline, CDR1 is PRHDT, CDR2 FYEKMQ (reference sequence). The CDR3 region has the DNA TGTGCCAGCAGCTTAGTTTTGGGCGGGAGAGGCAGCACAGATACGCAGTATTTT. It yields the protein CASSLVLGGRGSTDTQYF.

In its sample, this clonotype was seen a few times. The chain joins TRBV7-2 to TRBJ2-7; the match to TRBD1 covers 12 bases. Germline CDR1 and CDR2: SGHTA and FQGNSA. The CDR3 totals 16 residues. V gave up 4 bases and J gave up 12 bases; unmatched junction bases: 16. The CDR3 DNA reads as TGTGCCAGCAGCTCCCCTATGAGGGACAGGGGGCGTCAGAGGTACTTC. Protein sequence: CASSSPMRDRGRQRYF.

The V call is TRBV7-9, the J call TRBJ2-2; the D is unclear. The V gene's germline CDR1 is SEHNR and CDR2 FQNEAQ (reference sequence). The CDR3 is made up of 12 amino acids. Trimming took 9 bases from V and 8 from J, leaving 13 bases between them. CDR3 region: CASDQIGGELFF. In nucleotides, the CDR3 is TGTGCCAGTGATCAGATCGGGGGGGAGCTGTTTTTT.

The chain joins TRBV3-1 to TRBJ2-5, with 9 nucleotides matching TRBD2. The CDR3 runs to 16 residues. CDR1 is LGHDT and CDR2 is YNNKEL in the germline V gene (reference sequence). Losses at the gene ends were 4 bases for V and 4 bases for J; bases not matched to a gene: 10. The CDR3 nucleotides are TGTGCCAGCAGCCTACCCCAGCGGGAGGTCCGAGAGACCCAGTACTTC. Amino acids: CASSLPQREVRETQYF.

In this sample, this clonotype turned up a few times. V is TRBV20-1 and J is TRBJ2-3; D possibly corresponds to TRBD2 (5 bases). The V gene lost 2 bases and the J gene lost 6 bases, with 12 bases spanning the gap. The CDR3 covers 13 residues. CDR1 is DFQATT and CDR2 is SNEGSKA in the germline V gene (reference sequence). The CDR3 DNA reads as TGCAGTGCTAGAAGGAGGACCCCGGATACGCAGTATTTT. This codes for CSARRRTPDTQYF.

The chain links TRBV30 to TRBJ2-4, with 13 nucleotides matching TRBD2. With V trimmed by 3 bases and J by 7 bases, 3 bases remained unmatched. Germline assignment: CDR1 GTSNPN and CDR2 SVGIG (reference sequence). The CDR3 is made up of 14 amino acids. This CDR3 reads CAWSLTSGRNIQYF. The CDR3 DNA sequence: TGTGCCTGGAGCCTGACTAGCGGGAGGAACATTCAGTACTTC.

The rearrangement joins TRBV7-9 to TRBJ2-1; D could derive from TRBD1 or TRBD2 (5 bases each). Germline CDR1 reads SEHNR; CDR2 reads FQNEAQ (reference sequence). Trimming took 7 bases from V and 8 from J, leaving 27 bases between them. This CDR3 comprises 17 residues. The CDR3 DNA reads as TGTGCCAGCATGCCCCCCTGGGGGAGTAGTGGAGTACATGAGCAGTTCTTC. Translation gives CASMPPWGSSGVHEQFF. Full variable domain (rest looked up from reference TRBV7-9 and TRBJ2-1): DTGVSQNPRHKITKRGQNVTFRCDPISEHNRLYWYRQTLGQGPEFLTYFQNEAQLEKSRLLSDRFSAERPKGSFSTLEIQRTEQGDSAMYLCASMPPWGSSGVHEQFFGPGTRLTVL.

The genes are TRBV13 and TRBJ2-1, with D tentatively TRBD2 (5 bases). V was clipped by 2 bases and J by 6 bases, with 8 bases between them. The CDR3 contains 13 residues. Germline V CDR1 and CDR2: PRHDT, FYEKMQ (reference sequence). CDR3 sequence reads: CASSLSGFNEQFF. The CDR3 DNA follows: TGTGCCAGCAGCTTAAGCGGCTTCAATGAGCAGTTCTTC. Combining the CDR3 with reference TRBV13 and TRBJ2-1 gives the whole variable domain AAGVIQSPRHLIKEKRETATLKCYPIPRHDTVYWYQQGPGQDPQFLISFYEKMQSDKGSIPDRFSAQQFSDYHSELNMSSLELGDSALYFCASSLSGFNEQFFGPGTRLTVL.

This clonotype was recorded at least ten times. This chain joins TRBV24-1 and TRBJ2-3; 14 positions match TRBD2. The J segment lost 1 base and the V segment lost 2 bases, leaving 1 base of the junction unmatched. The CDR3 length is 17 residues. Germline V lookup: CDR1 KGHDR, CDR2 SFDVKD. CDR3 bases: TGTGCCACCAGTGATTCGGGACTAGCGGGAGGCACAGATACGCAGTATTTT. Translated: CATSDSGLAGGTDTQYF.

The chain carries TRBV6-1 and TRBJ2-7; 10 positions match TRBD2. CDR1 is MNHNS and CDR2 is SASEGT in the germline V gene. With V trimmed by 2 bases and J by 2 bases, 6 bases remained unmatched. The CDR3 length is 16 residues. The CDR3 here is CASSEMLGTSAYEQYF. The CDR3, as DNA: TGTGCCAGCAGTGAAATGCTCGGGACTAGCGCCTACGAGCAGTACTTC.

The chain couples TRBV12-3 or TRBV12-4 to TRBJ2-2, with D uncertain. The CDR3 is 12 residues long. V shed 6 bases and J shed 3 bases, with 5 bases lying between them. The CDR3 protein is CASRQYTGELFF. CDR3 sequence (DNA): TGTGCCAGCAGACAGTACACCGGGGAGCTGTTTTTT.

V is TRBV5-1 and J is TRBJ2-2; possible D gene TRBD2, 6 bases. V lost 5 bases to trimming and J lost 7 bases, with 6 bases between them. This CDR3 has 11 amino acids. The germline gives CDR1 SGHRS, CDR2 YFSETQ. This chain's CDR3 is CASRAGGELFF. CDR3 DNA: TGCGCCAGCAGAGCGGGCGGGGAGCTGTTTTTT.

This clonotype has ten or more counts. The rearrangement uses TRBV2 and TRBJ2-3, with 10 bases fitting TRBD2. The germline V gene has CDR1 SNHLY and CDR2 FYNNEI. Trimming removed 4 bases from V and 3 bases from J; junction bases left unmatched: 10. This CDR3 spans 17 amino acids. CDR3 DNA: TGTGCCAGCAGTGGAGGGCGGGGAGCGGGAGGGACAGATACGCAGTATTTT. Translating gives CASSGGRGAGGTDTQYF.